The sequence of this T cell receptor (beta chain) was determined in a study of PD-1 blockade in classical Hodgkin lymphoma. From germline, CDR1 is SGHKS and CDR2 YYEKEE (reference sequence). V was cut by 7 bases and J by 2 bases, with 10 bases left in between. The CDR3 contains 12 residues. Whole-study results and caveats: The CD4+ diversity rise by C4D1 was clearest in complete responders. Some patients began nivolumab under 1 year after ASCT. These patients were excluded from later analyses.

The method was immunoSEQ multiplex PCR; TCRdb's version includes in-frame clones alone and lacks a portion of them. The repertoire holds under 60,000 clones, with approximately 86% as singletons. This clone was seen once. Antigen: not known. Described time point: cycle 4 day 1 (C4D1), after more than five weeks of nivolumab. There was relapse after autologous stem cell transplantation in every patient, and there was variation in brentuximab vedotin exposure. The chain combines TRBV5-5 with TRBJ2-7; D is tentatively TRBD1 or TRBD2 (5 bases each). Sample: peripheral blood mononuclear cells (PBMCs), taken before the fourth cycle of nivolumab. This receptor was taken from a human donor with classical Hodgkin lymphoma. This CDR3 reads CASGGSTYEQYF. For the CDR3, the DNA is TGTGCCAGCGGGGGAAGCACCTACGAGCAGTACTTC.